The 30 T cell receptor beta chains in this list originate from one sample, sequenced in a study of cytomegalovirus exposure and HLA in healthy donors. The PCR employed 60 Vbeta primers together with 13 Jbeta primers. Profiling relied on immunoSEQ multiplex PCR, and the TCRdb table lists in-frame clones only, not all of them. This sample has about 150,000 clones, with around 80% found just once. Sequencing was carried out using PBMCs. The receptors stem from a boy younger than 10 in good health and CMV-seronegative.

This chain connects TRBV18 to TRBJ2-7; maybe TRBD1 (6 bases). This CDR3 spans 15 amino acids. V lost 2 bases and J lost 6, with 17 bases in between. Germline V gives CDR1 KGHSH, CDR2 LQKENI. The CDR3 region is CASSPSQGVGREQYF. DNA of the CDR3: TGTGCCAGCTCACCATCACAGGGAGTCGGACGCGAGCAGTACTTC.

The chain uses TRBV7-7 and TRBJ2-2, with D perhaps TRBD1 (6 bases). CDR1 is SSHAT, CDR2 FNYEAQ, per germline (reference sequence). Trimming cost V 11 bases and J 5 bases, with 12 bases left between them. The length of the CDR3 is 12 residues. DNA of the CDR3: TGTGCCGCTGGGGGCCCTACCGGGGAGCTGTTTTTT. Translated, it gives CAAGGPTGELFF.

The chain uses TRBV12-5 and TRBJ2-1; tentatively, D is TRBD2 (5 bases). The CDR3 extends over 18 amino acids. Germline CDR1 is LGHNT and CDR2 is FRNRAP. Trimming took 4 bases from V and 0 from J, leaving 19 bases between them. The CDR3 nucleotides read TGTGCTAGTGGTTATTTGGTTGCGAGGGAGAGCTCCTACAATGAGCAGTTCTTC. Amino acid sequence: CASGYLVARESSYNEQFF.

The chain combines TRBV4-1 with TRBJ2-3; 9 nucleotides agree with TRBD2. The CDR3 runs 15 residues. With V trimmed by 4 bases and J by 0 bases, 2 bases remained unmatched. Germline V CDR1 and CDR2: MGHRA, YSYEKL. The CDR3 sequence: CASSRAGGSTDTQYF. The CDR3 DNA reads as TGCGCCAGCAGCCGAGCGGGGGGCAGCACAGATACGCAGTATTTT.

The CDR3 DNA is TGTGCCAGCTCCCCGACAGGCGCCGGGGAGCTGTTTTTT. Its translation is CASSPTGAGELFF. The chain joins TRBV18 to TRBJ2-2, with D possibly TRBD1 on 6 matching bases. Germline loops: CDR1 KGHSH, CDR2 LQKENI. The CDR3 is 13 amino acids. The V end lost 6 bases, the J end lost 6 bases, and 11 bases lay between the germline ends.

The chain carries TRBV19 and TRBJ1-3; D not certain. V was cut by 3 bases and J by 0 bases, with 9 bases left in between. Germline V lookup: CDR1 LNHDA, CDR2 SQIVND (reference sequence). The CDR3 covers 15 residues. The CDR3 DNA is TGTGCCAGTAGTATGTCGGCGGTCTCTGGAAACACCATATATTTT. Its protein product is CASSMSAVSGNTIYF.

V usage is TRBV10-3 and J usage is TRBJ2-3; 15 nucleotides agree with TRBD2. J lost 2 bases, V lost 11 bases, and 8 bases had no gene match. CDR1 ENHRY and CDR2 SYGVKD come from the germline V gene. CDR3 length: 16 residues. The CDR3, as DNA: TGTGCCGCCGGGACTAGCGGGAGGCACGACACAGATACGCAGTATTTT. Amino acids: CAAGTSGRHDTDTQYF.

This clone has a count of ten or more. The V gene is TRBV5-6, the J gene TRBJ2-2; 11 positions match TRBD1. Losses at the gene ends were 2 bases for V and 5 bases for J; bases not matched to a gene: 5. The germline CDR1 and CDR2 sequences are SGHDT and YYEEEE. The CDR3 loop spans 16 amino acids. The CDR3 region is CASSFGQGAWTGELFF. The CDR3 DNA follows: TGTGCCAGCAGCTTCGGACAGGGGGCATGGACCGGGGAGCTGTTTTTT.

The V and J genes are TRBV6-5 and TRBJ2-1, with D possibly being TRBD1 (6 bases). V was pared by 8 bases and J by 0 bases, with 14 bases between. The CDR3 has 15 residues. Germline CDR1 is MNHEY and CDR2 is SVGAGI. Written as DNA, the CDR3 is TGTGCCAGCTCCAGGGGCTTAAGCTCCTACAATGAGCAGTTCTTC. Translation: CASSRGLSSYNEQFF.

This chain connects TRBV28 to TRBJ1-2; D possibly corresponds to TRBD1 (5 bases). Germline values: CDR1 MDHEN, CDR2 SYDVKM. CDR3 length equals 15 residues. Trimming pared 6 bases from V and 3 bases from J, leaving 17 bases between. The DNA for the CDR3 is TGTGCCAGCAGACCGATAGACAGTGGCGACTATGGCTACACCTTC. Translated, it gives CASRPIDSGDYGYTF.

The chain recombines TRBV5-1 with TRBJ2-1; 7 bases agree with TRBD1. Germline CDR1 reads SGHRS; CDR2 reads YFSETQ. The V gene end was trimmed by 1 base and the J gene end by 8 bases; junction bases not matched to a gene: 0. This CDR3 has 12 residues. This CDR3 is CASSLQGDEQFF. The CDR3 region has the DNA TGCGCCAGCAGCTTGCAGGGGGATGAGCAGTTCTTC.

The chain recombines TRBV27 with TRBJ2-7, with D perhaps TRBD2 (6 bases). This CDR3 has 17 amino acids. Trimming shortened V by 5 bases and J by 5 bases, and 25 bases separated the two germline ends. Germline CDR1 MNHEY, CDR2 SMNVEV (reference sequence). The CDR3 bases are TGTGCCAGCAGTCGACATGTGGCCCTCGCGGGGTCCCACGAGCAGTACTTC. Translated, it gives CASSRHVALAGSHEQYF.

The V call is TRBV5-1, the J call TRBJ2-5; no clear D gene. The DNA end is more similar to TRBJ2-7, so the J call may be wrong. The CDR3 is 14 residues long. Germline V CDR1 and CDR2: SGHRS, YFSETQ. CDR3 sequence reads: CASSLALGNYEQYF. The CDR3, as DNA: TGCGCCAGCAGCTTGGCCTTGGGTAACTACGAGCAGTACTTC.

J is TRBJ1-5 and V is TRBV30; D is possibly TRBD1 (5 bases). CDR3 length: 14 residues. With 3 bases removed from V and 0 bases from J, the gap between germline ends came to 9 bases. Germline V gene lookup returns CDR1 GTSNPN and CDR2 SVGIG (reference sequence). CDR3 DNA sequence: TGTGCCTGGAGCCGGGGGTATAGCAATCAGCCCCAGCATTTT. This encodes CAWSRGYSNQPQHF.

This clone was seen once. At one boundary the junction diverges from the germline segment, which might be a read error. This chain links TRBV6-6 with TRBJ1-5; the match to TRBD1 covers 8 bases. Germline values: CDR1 MNHNY, CDR2 SVGAGI (reference sequence). This CDR3 spans 14 amino acids. Written as DNA, the CDR3 is TGTGCCAGCAGGCTCAGGGGGCTGGATCAGCCCCGGCATTTT. Translated, it gives CASRLRGLDQPRHF.

V is TRBV4-2 and J is TRBJ2-3, with 10 bases that match TRBD2. Losses at the gene ends were 5 bases for V and 0 bases for J; bases not matched to a gene: 8. This CDR3 has 17 amino acids. Germline lookup yields CDR1 LGHNA and CDR2 YNFKEQ. The CDR3 coding sequence is TGTGCCAGCAGCGCGGGTGGACTAGCGGAGAGCACAGATACGCAGTATTTT. It encodes CASSAGGLAESTDTQYF.

This chain uses TRBV7-2 with TRBJ1-5, with 8 positions matching TRBD1. Germline V gene lookup returns CDR1 SGHTA and CDR2 FQGNSA. The CDR3 runs 14 residues. With V trimmed by 5 bases and J by 6 bases, 6 bases remained unmatched. The CDR3, as DNA: TGTGCCAGCAGCCGCGACAGGGGCGCTCAGCCCCAGCATTTT. This encodes CASSRDRGAQPQHF. Variable domain in full (rest from reference TRBV7-2 and TRBJ1-5): GAGVSQSPSNKVTEKGKDVELRCDPISGHTALYWYRQSLGQGLEFLIYFQGNSAPDKSGLPSDRFSAERTGGSVSTLTIQRTQQEDSAVYLCASSRDRGAQPQHFGDGTRLSIL.

V is TRBV10-3 and J is TRBJ2-7; D may be TRBD1 (5 bases). The germline CDR1 and CDR2 sequences are ENHRY and SYGVKD. The CDR3 totals 14 residues. Trimming took 3 bases from V and 1 from J, leaving 10 bases between them. The CDR3 here is CAISEKGNSYEQYF. CDR3 bases: TGTGCCATCAGTGAAAAGGGGAATTCCTACGAGCAGTACTTC.

The rearrangement uses TRBV7-3 and TRBJ2-3, with TRBD2 identical over 7 bases. The CDR3 covers 17 residues. V lost 5 bases to trimming and J lost 0 bases; unmatched junction nucleotides: 11. Germline-derived CDR1 and CDR2 are SGHTA and FQGTGA. In DNA, the CDR3 is TGTGCCAGCAGCCCCACGTCTAGCGGCTCTAGCACAGATACGCAGTATTTT. It is translated as CASSPTSSGSSTDTQYF.

V and J are TRBV30 and TRBJ2-7; 11 bases are a match to TRBD2. V gave up 3 bases and J gave up 5 bases; unmatched junction bases: 6. This CDR3 has 14 amino acids. Germline assignment: CDR1 GTSNPN and CDR2 SVGIG (reference sequence). The CDR3 here is CAWRYSGGADEQYF. The CDR3 DNA sequence: TGTGCCTGGAGGTATAGCGGGGGGGCCGACGAGCAGTACTTC.

The J gene is TRBJ1-6, the V gene TRBV19, with 10 bases aligning to TRBD1. The CDR3 totals 18 residues. Trimming at V came to 5 bases and at J to 5 bases, leaving 12 bases not matched to a gene. In germline, CDR1 is LNHDA, CDR2 SQIVND (reference sequence). CDR3 in DNA: TGTGCCAGTAGTCGCGGCCTCGGGACAGGGGCTAATAATTCACCCCTCCACTTT. It codes for CASSRGLGTGANNSPLHF.

The chain combines TRBV6-1 with TRBJ1-3; 9 bases fit TRBD1. V was pared by 6 bases and J by 2 bases, with 5 bases of the junction left unmatched. The CDR3 covers 15 residues. The germline V gene encodes CDR1 MNHNS and CDR2 SASEGT. The CDR3 bases are TGTGCCAGCAGCCGCGACAGGGGGACTGGAAACACCATATATTTT. It yields the protein CASSRDRGTGNTIYF.

The V and J genes are TRBV4-1 and TRBJ2-7, with D possibly being TRBD1 (6 bases). Germline-derived CDR1 and CDR2 are MGHRA and YSYEKL. This CDR3 region has 14 residues. Deletions cut 0 bases from V and 2 bases from J, with 8 bases between. CDR3 loop: CASSQDRGTYEQYF. The CDR3 DNA reads TGCGCCAGCAGCCAAGATAGGGGGACCTACGAGCAGTACTTC.

The gene calls are TRBV7-3 and TRBJ2-1; 8 bases are shared with TRBD1. V lost 3 bases and J lost 7; bases outside the gene matches: 11. The germline gives CDR1 SGHTA, CDR2 FQGTGA. The CDR3 has 16 residues. The CDR3 DNA reads TGTGCCAGCAGCTTCTCGGGCACAGGGGGTCTGAATGAGCAGTTCTTC. This translates into CASSFSGTGGLNEQFF.

This clone was found a few times. The rearrangement joins TRBV7-9 to TRBJ2-2; D is perhaps TRBD2 (6 bases). V was pared by 2 bases and J by 6 bases, with 7 bases between. CDR1 SEHNR and CDR2 FQNEAQ come from the germline V gene (reference sequence). This CDR3 contains 13 residues. The CDR3 coding sequence is TGTGCCAGCAGCTTAATAGCGGCCGGGGAGCTGTTTTTT. It encodes CASSLIAAGELFF.

V and J are TRBV19 and TRBJ1-2; TRBD1 is a possible D gene (6 bases). CDR3 size: 13 residues. Germline V CDR1 and CDR2: LNHDA, SQIVND (reference sequence). V was trimmed by 6 bases and J by 4 bases, leaving 12 bases between them. The CDR3 DNA reads as TGTGCCAGTAGCCGAGGACAGAGCTATGGCTACACCTTC. Translating it yields CASSRGQSYGYTF.

CDR3 amino acids: CASSPSWASNTEAFF. Here the CDR3 DNA reads TGTGCCAGCTCACCATCGTGGGCGTCGAACACTGAAGCTTTCTTT. The rearrangement uses TRBV18 and TRBJ1-1, with D unclear. Germline loops: CDR1 KGHSH, CDR2 LQKENI. CDR3 length: 15 amino acids. V lost 2 bases to trimming and J lost 1 base, with 11 bases between them.

This clone was detected once. CDR3 sequence reads: CSVGVTGELFF. The CDR3 bases are TGCAGCGTTGGCGTCACCGGGGAGCTGTTTTTT. The chain combines TRBV29-1 with TRBJ2-2; no definite D call. Germline assignment: CDR1 SQVTM and CDR2 ANQGSEA. The germline V and J ends were trimmed by 4 bases and 4 bases, with 4 bases remaining between them. This CDR3 region has 11 residues.

The genes are TRBV11-3 and TRBJ2-5, with 7 bases aligning to TRBD1. The CDR3 spans 19 residues. Germline V CDR1 and CDR2: SGHNT, YENEEA. J gave up 1 base and V 4 bases, and 18 bases lay outside the gene matches. The CDR3: CASSSGTGTALNFQETQYF. The DNA for the CDR3 is TGTGCCAGCAGCTCTGGAACCGGGACAGCCCTTAATTTCCAAGAGACCCAGTACTTC.

This chain links TRBV18 with TRBJ1-2, with 12 bases that match TRBD1. Germline CDR1 is KGHSH and CDR2 is LQKENI. V lost 0 bases, J lost 7 bases, and 3 bases stayed unmatched. This CDR3 has 15 amino acids. CDR3 in amino acids: CASSPPGTGGSGYTF. The CDR3 DNA follows: TGTGCCAGCTCACCACCGGGGACAGGGGGCTCTGGCTACACCTTC.